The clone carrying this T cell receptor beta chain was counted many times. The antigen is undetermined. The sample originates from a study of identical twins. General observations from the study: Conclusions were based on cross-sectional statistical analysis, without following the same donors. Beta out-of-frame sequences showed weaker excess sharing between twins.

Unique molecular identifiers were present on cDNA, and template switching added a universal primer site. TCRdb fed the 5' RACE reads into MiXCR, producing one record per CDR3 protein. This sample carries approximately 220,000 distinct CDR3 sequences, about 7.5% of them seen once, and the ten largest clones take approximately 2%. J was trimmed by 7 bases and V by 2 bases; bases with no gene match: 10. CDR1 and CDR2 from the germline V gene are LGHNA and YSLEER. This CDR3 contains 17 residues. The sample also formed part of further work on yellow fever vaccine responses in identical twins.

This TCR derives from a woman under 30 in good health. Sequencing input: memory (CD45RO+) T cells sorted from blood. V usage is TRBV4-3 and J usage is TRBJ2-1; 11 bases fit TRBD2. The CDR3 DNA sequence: TGCGCCAGCAGCCAAAGTATTACCGGGACTAGCGGTAATGAGCAGTTCTTC. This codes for CASSQSITGTSGNEQFF.